These 29 T cell receptor beta chains originate from one sample sequenced in a study of cytomegalovirus exposure and HLA in healthy donors. With 60 Vbeta and 13 Jbeta primers, the PCR was carried out. Clones were sequenced by immunoSEQ multiplex PCR, and TCRdb holds only the in-frame ones, with some missing. The specimen's table records 130,000 or so clones. The sample taken for sequencing was PBMCs. The receptors here all came from a middle-aged woman in good health and CMV-seronegative.

The rearrangement uses TRBV9 and TRBJ1-5; 8 bases agree with TRBD1. The CDR3 contains 15 residues. Looked up from germline, CDR1 is SGDLS and CDR2 is YYNGEE. Losses at the gene ends were 0 bases for V and 7 bases for J; bases not matched to a gene: 6. CDR3 protein: CASSVGQGAQQPQHF. CDR3 coding DNA: TGTGCCAGCAGCGTAGGTCAGGGGGCCCAACAGCCCCAGCATTTT. The full variable domain, completed using reference TRBV9 and TRBJ1-5, is DSGVTQTPKHLITATGQRVTLRCSPRSGDLSVYWYQQSLDQGLQFLIQYYNGEERAKGNILERFSAQQFPDLHSELNLSSLELGDSALYFCASSVGQGAQQPQHFGDGTRLSIL.

The chain employs TRBV6-5 and TRBJ2-7; 7 bases map to TRBD1. J was trimmed by 4 bases and V by 6 bases; bases with no gene match: 6. The CDR3 runs 13 residues. Germline V CDR1 and CDR2: MNHEY, SVGAGI. The CDR3 bases are TGTGCCAGCAGCCCACCAGGGGGTTACGAGCAGTACGTC. It codes for CASSPPGGYEQYV.

The rearrangement joins TRBV28 to TRBJ2-1; 9 bases map to TRBD1. V was clipped by 6 bases and J by 3 bases; unmatched bases: 6. CDR3 size: 15 residues. Per germline, CDR1 MDHEN and CDR2 SYDVKM. The CDR3 DNA is TGTGCCAGCAGCCCAGGGACAGGGCGCTACAATGAGCAGTTCTTC. The encoded protein is CASSPGTGRYNEQFF. Using reference TRBV28 and TRBJ2-1 for the parts outside the CDR3, the full variable domain is DVKVTQSSRYLVKRTGEKVFLECVQDMDHENMFWYRQDPGLGLRLIYFSYDVKMKEKGDIPEGYSVSREKKERFSLILESASTNQTSMYLCASSPGTGRYNEQFFGPGTRLTVL.

The chain combines TRBV9 with TRBJ2-2, with TRBD1 identical over 7 bases. Germline trimming cut 4 bases from V and 2 bases from J; bases unmatched to any gene: 8. The CDR3 covers 16 residues. Germline V gene lookup returns CDR1 SGDLS and CDR2 YYNGEE. Here the CDR3 DNA reads TGTGCCAGCAGCAGTACCGGGACAGCCAACACCGGGGAGCTGTTTTTT. Amino acids: CASSSTGTANTGELFF.

Remarks on this clone: A read error may produce the germline difference seen at one junction end. This chain joins TRBV7-7 and TRBJ2-1; tentatively, D is TRBD2 (5 bases). The CDR3 runs to 13 residues. The germline CDR1 and CDR2 sequences are SSHAT and FNYEAQ (reference sequence). This CDR3 is CASSPDRDNEQFF. DNA for the CDR3: TGTGCTAGCAGCCCTGATCGGGATAATGAGCAGTTCTTC.

The chain joins TRBV9 to TRBJ1-3, with D hard to call. The germline V and J ends were trimmed by 4 bases and 0 bases, with 8 bases remaining between them. The germline CDR1 and CDR2 sequences are SGDLS and YYNGEE. This CDR3 comprises 14 residues. The CDR3 reads CASSTRSSGNTIYF. Written as DNA, the CDR3 is TGTGCCAGCAGCACGCGGAGCTCTGGAAACACCATATATTTT.

The chain is built from TRBV4-1 and TRBJ1-1; a possible D gene is TRBD1 (5 bases). The ends were cut back, 0 bases at V and 7 bases at J, with 15 bases in the middle. This CDR3 region has 15 residues. Per the germline V gene, CDR1 is MGHRA and CDR2 is YSYEKL. CDR3 nucleotides: TGCGCCAGCAGCCAAGATAGAAGGACAAGAGATGAAGCTTTCTTT. Translating it yields CASSQDRRTRDEAFF.

CDR3 region: CASSSQGSGANVLTF. In DNA, the CDR3 is TGTGCCAGCAGCTCCCAGGGTTCTGGGGCCAACGTCCTGACTTTC. This chain joins TRBV5-8 and TRBJ2-6; tentatively, D is TRBD1 (5 bases). The CDR3 extends over 15 amino acids. Germline V gives CDR1 SGHTS, CDR2 YDEGEE. The V and J ends lost 3 bases and 1 base respectively, with 8 bases between them.

This rearrangement joins TRBV18 to TRBJ2-5; D ambiguous. The CDR3 is 13 amino acids. Trimming shortened V by 3 bases and J by 5 bases, and 10 bases separated the two germline ends. The germline CDR1 and CDR2 sequences are KGHSH and LQKENI. CDR3 DNA: TGTGCCAGCTCACCCCGCTACGGGGAGACCCAGTACTTC. This gives the protein CASSPRYGETQYF. The full variable domain, completed using reference TRBV18 and TRBJ2-5, is NAGVMQNPRHLVRRRGQEARLRCSPMKGHSHVYWYRQLPEEGLKFMVYLQKENIIDESGMPKERFSAEFPKEGPSILRIQQVVRGDSAAYFCASSPRYGETQYFGPGTRLLVL.

A remark on this clone: Other DNA sequences in the same sample also yield this CDR3. The V and J genes are TRBV2 and TRBJ1-1, with D possibly matching TRBD1 (5 bases). V was trimmed by 7 bases and J by 4 bases, leaving 10 bases between them. The CDR3 contains 12 residues. The germline V gene encodes CDR1 SNHLY and CDR2 FYNNEI. The CDR3 nucleotides are TGTGCCAGCATTCAGGGAACCACTGAAGCTTTCTTT. Translating gives CASIQGTTEAFF.

This rearrangement joins TRBV21-1 to TRBJ1-1; TRBD1, the D gene given by the table, was not confirmed from the DNA. TRBV21-1 is a pseudogene segment. The CDR3 contains 15 residues. The CDR3 is CASSIRTEPNTEAFF. The CDR3 DNA reads TGTGCCAGCAGCATCCGGACAGAACCGAACACTGAAGCTTTCTTT.

The chain employs TRBV6-1 and TRBJ1-2, with D possibly TRBD1 on 5 matching bases. The CDR3 is 13 residues long. Looked up from germline, CDR1 is MNHNS and CDR2 is SASEGT. V shed 6 bases and J shed 4 bases, with 12 bases lying between them. CDR3 amino acids: CASRSRGGYGYTF. CDR3 coding DNA: TGTGCCAGCAGAAGTCGGGGGGGCTATGGCTACACCTTC.

The chain combines TRBV28 with TRBJ1-1; maybe TRBD1 (6 bases). This CDR3 contains 16 residues. Trimming took 1 base from V and 5 from J, leaving 17 bases between them. CDR1 and CDR2 (germline): MDHEN, SYDVKM. CDR3 sequence (DNA): TGTGCCAGCAGTTTATATGTCGGGGGGCTCGGGACTGAAGCTTTCTTT. Translation gives CASSLYVGGLGTEAFF.

The gene calls are TRBV28 and TRBJ1-2; TRBD1 might be the D (5 bases). The germline V gene encodes CDR1 MDHEN and CDR2 SYDVKM. With 6 bases removed from V and 5 bases from J, the gap between germline ends came to 19 bases. The CDR3 loop spans 15 amino acids. CDR3 region: CASSSHTGSSYGYTF. The CDR3 coding sequence is TGTGCCAGCAGCTCCCATACAGGAAGTTCTTATGGCTACACCTTC.

This chain connects TRBV5-1 to TRBJ1-3, with TRBD1 matching over 9 bases. CDR1 and CDR2 from the germline V gene are SGHRS and YFSETQ. This CDR3 spans 17 amino acids. V shed 0 bases, J shed 0 bases, and the junction held 4 bases outside the gene matches. The CDR3 loop is CASSLVGQGFSGNTIYF. In DNA form, the CDR3 reads TGCGCCAGCAGCTTGGTGGGACAGGGTTTCTCTGGAAACACCATATATTTT.

The rearrangement links TRBV5-1 to TRBJ2-2; a weak D match, TRBD2 (5 bases). CDR1 SGHRS and CDR2 YFSETQ come from the germline V gene. The CDR3 totals 15 residues. V was clipped by 4 bases and J by 4 bases, with 14 bases between them. The CDR3 region is CASSPRTWGTGELFF. The CDR3 DNA reads TGCGCCAGCAGCCCGCGGACTTGGGGCACCGGGGAGCTGTTTTTT.

The chain recombines TRBV5-1 with TRBJ2-3, with D possibly TRBD1 on 6 matching bases. The germline V and J ends were trimmed by 4 bases and 3 bases, with 9 bases remaining between them. The CDR3 has 13 residues. Germline V gives CDR1 SGHRS, CDR2 YFSETQ. The CDR3 reads CASSADRTDTQYF. CDR3 DNA sequence: TGCGCCAGCAGCGCCGACAGGACAGATACGCAGTATTTT.

The chain links TRBV11-2 to TRBJ2-4; a possible D gene is TRBD2 (6 bases). Germline V lookup: CDR1 SGHAT, CDR2 FQNNGV. The CDR3 loop spans 17 amino acids. With 0 bases removed from V and 3 bases from J, the gap between germline ends came to 15 bases. The CDR3 sequence: CASSLDQTPRDKNIQYF. CDR3 DNA sequence: TGTGCCAGCAGCTTAGATCAGACTCCGCGGGACAAAAACATTCAGTACTTC.

V usage is TRBV10-3 and J usage is TRBJ2-5, with a tentative D call TRBD1 (5 bases). Trimming pared 0 bases from V and 2 bases from J, leaving 7 bases between. The CDR3 consists of 14 residues. CDR1 is ENHRY, CDR2 SYGVKD, per germline. The CDR3 loop reads CAISESQGQETQYF. The CDR3 DNA reads TGTGCCATCAGTGAGTCCCAGGGTCAAGAGACCCAGTACTTC.

This rearrangement joins TRBV18 to TRBJ2-7, with D uncertain. Trimming removed 1 base at V and 1 base at J, with 11 bases between. There are 15 residues in the CDR3. CDR1 KGHSH and CDR2 LQKENI come from the germline V gene. The CDR3 DNA is TGTGCCAGCTCACCACTATCTTCGCAGTCCTACGAGCAGTACTTC. It codes for CASSPLSSQSYEQYF. The full variable domain, rest sourced from reference TRBV18 and TRBJ2-7, is NAGVMQNPRHLVRRRGQEARLRCSPMKGHSHVYWYRQLPEEGLKFMVYLQKENIIDESGMPKERFSAEFPKEGPSILRIQQVVRGDSAAYFCASSPLSSQSYEQYFGPGTRLTVT.

The rearrangement links TRBV18 to TRBJ2-2; D is possibly TRBD1 (6 bases). Germline V CDR1 and CDR2: KGHSH, LQKENI. The CDR3 loop spans 15 amino acids. V dropped 6 bases and J dropped 2 bases, with 13 bases sitting between them. The CDR3 loop is CASSSGRGNTGELFF. CDR3 nucleotides: TGTGCCAGCTCCTCGGGCAGGGGAAACACCGGGGAGCTGTTTTTT.

The chain recombines TRBV28 with TRBJ2-7; D is possibly TRBD2 (5 bases). The CDR3 is 13 residues long. The V and J ends lost 8 bases and 2 bases respectively, with 13 bases between them. Germline loops: CDR1 MDHEN, CDR2 SYDVKM. The CDR3 is CASGRTYTYEQYV. CDR3 DNA sequence: TGTGCCAGCGGAAGGACTTACACCTACGAGCAGTACGTC.

V gene TRBV6-5 combines with J gene TRBJ1-2, with TRBD1 identical over 9 bases. The CDR3 length is 15 residues. V dropped 5 bases and J dropped 5; count of bases not matched to a gene: 9. The germline V gene encodes CDR1 MNHEY and CDR2 SVGAGI. The CDR3 region is CASSGDREGWYGYTF. CDR3 DNA sequence: TGTGCCAGCAGTGGGGACAGGGAGGGATGGTATGGCTACACCTTC.

This rearrangement joins TRBV27 to TRBJ1-3, with D uncertain. The CDR3 has 15 amino acids. V was clipped by 4 bases and J by 0 bases, with 10 bases between them. Germline CDR1 MNHEY, CDR2 SMNVEV (reference sequence). The CDR3 DNA is TGTGCCAGCAGTTCCGGGTTTTACTCTGGAAACACCATATATTTT. Residues: CASSSGFYSGNTIYF.

The chain joins TRBV18 to TRBJ1-1, with a weak D call TRBD1 (6 bases). The CDR3 sequence is 15 residues long. Germline V gene data show CDR1 as KGHSH and CDR2 as LQKENI. V lost 2 bases, J lost 4 bases, and 14 bases lay in between. CDR3: CASSPTQGLGTEAFF. The CDR3, as DNA: TGTGCCAGCTCACCAACGCAGGGGCTGGGCACTGAAGCTTTCTTT.

The chain combines TRBV28 with TRBJ1-1, with 8 bases aligning to TRBD1. The trim removed 5 bases at V and 7 bases at J, leaving 6 bases unmatched. CDR1 is MDHEN, CDR2 SYDVKM, per germline. This CDR3 contains 13 residues. The CDR3: CASSLDDRGEAFF. Here the CDR3 DNA reads TGTGCCAGCAGTCTTGATGACAGGGGTGAAGCTTTCTTT.

The gene calls are TRBV6-1 and TRBJ1-2; 8 nucleotides line up with TRBD1. There are 12 residues in the CDR3. Germline lookup yields CDR1 MNHNS and CDR2 SASEGT. Trimming at V came to 11 bases and at J to 3 bases, leaving 5 bases not matched to a gene. CDR3 amino acids: CAQGAPDYGYTF. CDR3 sequence (DNA): TGTGCCCAGGGGGCTCCAGACTATGGCTACACCTTC.

The CDR3 protein is CASNEGDTEAFF. The CDR3 DNA follows: TGTGCCAGTAACGAGGGTGACACTGAAGCTTTCTTT. The chain combines TRBV19 with TRBJ1-1; D remains unclear. The CDR3 consists of 12 residues. Trimming left V 7 bases short and J 3 bases short, with 9 bases between. The germline gives CDR1 LNHDA, CDR2 SQIVND (reference sequence).

The V and J genes are TRBV6-6 and TRBJ2-5; perhaps TRBD2 as D (5 bases). The germline CDR1 and CDR2 sequences are MNHNY and SVGAGI (reference sequence). Trimming cost V 4 bases and J 0 bases, with 9 bases left between them. This CDR3 has 14 residues. The chain's CDR3 is CASSSTRYQETQYF. The DNA of the CDR3 is TGTGCCAGCAGTTCAACTAGATACCAAGAGACCCAGTACTTC.